The clone carrying this T cell receptor (beta chain) is medium-sized. Its cognate antigen is unknown. The sample is drawn from a study of spatial heterogeneity in lung cancer. Study-level information: In raw reads, more than nine appearances on average were recorded for each unique TCR and UMI combination. Study outcomes and limitations: Counts of expanded alpha and beta TCRs within tumors tracked the tumor nonsynonymous mutation count.

Trimming removed 4 bases from V and 1 base from J, with 10 bases in between. Looked up from germline, CDR1 is SQVTM and CDR2 is ANQGSEA. The CDR3 runs to 13 residues. As to time point: sample taken at primary tumor resection. Tumor, nontumor lung or frozen PBMC supplied whole RNA, sequenced without sorting. Every TCR cDNA molecule bore its own unique molecular identifier. MiXCR, run by TCRdb on the 5' RACE reads, gives a single entry per CDR3 protein. The table has approximately 5,000 distinct CDR3 sequences, under 20% seen once. The sample was lung tumor tissue, taken at surgery. The receptor's source is a male donor with early-stage non-small cell lung cancer. The chain is built from TRBV29-1 and TRBJ1-2; D not resolved. The CDR3 DNA reads as TGCAGCGTTGGGGCAAGTAGTAACTATGGCTACACCTTC. This encodes CSVGASSNYGYTF.